The 7 T cell receptor beta chains given below trace back to one sample, sequenced in a study of beta chain features in type 1 diabetes. TCRB transcripts that were expressed got sequenced, as all of the isolated RNA had been reverse transcribed. Assay used: immunoSEQ multiplex PCR; TCRdb lists only in-frame clones, some missing. The sample shows roughly 250,000 clones, roughly 70% of them seen only once. Material for sequencing was naive CD4+ T cells from blood. These receptors all stem from a man aged 25-40 years in good health.

The CDR3 DNA reads as TGCAGCGTTGGCGGGAGGGCCCCCCCGAACATTCAGTACTTC. It codes for CSVGGRAPPNIQYF. This sequence joins TRBV29-1 and TRBJ2-4; 9 bases map to TRBD2. The V gene's germline CDR1 is SQVTM and CDR2 ANQGSEA. With 4 bases clipped from V and 7 bases from J, the junction kept 8 bases outside the gene matches. The CDR3 spans 14 residues.

J is TRBJ2-3 and V is TRBV29-1; tentatively, D is TRBD1 or TRBD2 (5 bases each). Trimming left V 4 bases short and J 0 bases short, with 5 bases between. Per germline, CDR1 SQVTM and CDR2 ANQGSEA. This CDR3 contains 12 residues. In nucleotides, the CDR3 is TGCAGCGTTGGGGGGAGCACAGATACGCAGTATTTT. It encodes CSVGGSTDTQYF.

The genes are TRBV18 and TRBJ2-7; 9 bases map to TRBD1. Germline V CDR1 and CDR2: KGHSH, LQKENI. CDR3 size: 15 residues. V gave up 3 bases and J gave up 2 bases; unmatched junction bases: 5. CDR3 bases: TGTGCCAGCTCACCGCGGGACAGGGTCACCTACGAGCAGTACTTC. It translates to CASSPRDRVTYEQYF.

This clone was seen once. Other nucleotide sequences in the sample specify the same CDR3. V is TRBV7-2 and J is TRBJ2-1; TRBD2 agrees at 9 bases. V lost 5 bases, J lost 3 bases, and 5 bases stayed unmatched. There are 15 residues in the CDR3. Germline-derived CDR1 and CDR2 are SGHTA and FQGNSA. In nucleotides, the CDR3 is TGTGCCAGCAGCCAGACTAGCGGCCGCTACAATGAGCAGTTCTTC. Translating it yields CASSQTSGRYNEQFF.

V gene TRBV15 combines with J gene TRBJ2-5, with D unclear. The CDR3 totals 14 residues. From germline, CDR1 is LNHNV and CDR2 YYDKDF (reference sequence). V dropped 0 bases and J dropped 2 bases, with 7 bases sitting between them. The CDR3 reads CATSRDLLQETQYF. CDR3 bases: TGTGCCACCAGCAGAGATTTGCTACAAGAGACCCAGTACTTC.

This rearrangement joins TRBV30 to TRBJ1-1; D unclear. Germline lookup yields CDR1 GTSNPN and CDR2 SVGIG (reference sequence). CDR3 length: 15 residues. The V end lost 1 base, the J end lost 2 bases, and 14 bases lay between the germline ends. CDR3 in amino acids: CAWSESGLLNTEAFF. DNA for the CDR3: TGTGCCTGGAGTGAGTCAGGCCTCCTTAACACTGAAGCTTTCTTT.

This clone has just a few counts. The chain couples TRBV7-9 to TRBJ1-6, with D maybe TRBD1 (6 bases). V lost 5 bases and J 6 bases, leaving 11 bases between the germline ends. The CDR3 sequence is 14 residues long. Germline assignment: CDR1 SEHNR and CDR2 FQNEAQ (reference sequence). The DNA of the CDR3 is TGTGCCAGCAGCATGAGACAGGCTAATTCACCCCTCCACTTT. Translated: CASSMRQANSPLHF.